One sample yielded the 27 T cell receptor beta chains listed below, sequenced in a study of blood T cell repertoires in COVID-19. Some clones are missing from TCRdb's copy, which holds only in-frame ones; the method was immunoSEQ multiplex PCR. This sample yields 180,000 or so clones, of which about 81% are seen a single time; 8% to 9.5% belongs to the top ten. The material sequenced was peripheral blood. These receptors originate from a woman aged 70 to 79 with acute or convalescent COVID-19.

The rearrangement uses TRBV19 and TRBJ2-1; possible D gene TRBD2, 5 bases. Deletions cut 9 bases from V and 3 bases from J, with 15 bases between. CDR3 length equals 14 residues. In germline, CDR1 is LNHDA, CDR2 SQIVND (reference sequence). The CDR3: CASRGRFGYNEQFF. CDR3 DNA: TGTGCCAGCCGCGGGCGTTTCGGCTACAATGAGCAGTTCTTC.

This clone appeared once. The V call is TRBV6-1, the J call TRBJ1-4; D remains unclear. Trimming pared 2 bases from V and 8 bases from J, leaving 15 bases between. Germline-derived CDR1 and CDR2 are MNHNS and SASEGT. The CDR3 covers 15 residues. CDR3 region: CASSELAGYQEKLFF. CDR3 in DNA: TGTGCCAGCAGTGAATTGGCAGGCTATCAGGAAAAACTGTTTTTT.

This clone has more than one count but fewer than ten. The chain uses TRBV4-1 and TRBJ2-2; D is undetermined. V lost 2 bases to trimming and J lost 6 bases, with 10 bases between them. CDR1 is MGHRA and CDR2 is YSYEKL in the germline V gene. The CDR3 loop spans 14 amino acids. CDR3 DNA: TGCGCCAGCAGCCAACCTGGTAGCCCCGGGGAGCTGTTTTTT. Amino acids: CASSQPGSPGELFF.

This chain links TRBV19 with TRBJ1-5; 7 bases are a match to TRBD1. Germline lookup yields CDR1 LNHDA and CDR2 SQIVND (reference sequence). The V and J ends lost 6 bases and 9 bases, in that order; junction bases with no gene match: 5. This CDR3 has 12 amino acids. The CDR3 region has the DNA TGTGCCAGTAGGACAGGGTATCGGCCCCAGCATTTT. Amino acids: CASRTGYRPQHF.

This clone showed up just once. CDR3 amino acids: CASSLGTGGSFKYF. CDR3 nucleotide sequence: TGCGCCAGCAGCTTGGGGACAGGGGGCTCGTTTAAGTACTTC. The chain is built from TRBV5-1 and TRBJ2-7; 11 bases agree with TRBD1. The CDR3 has 14 residues. From germline, CDR1 is SGHRS and CDR2 YFSETQ. V lost 0 bases to trimming and J lost 11 bases; unmatched junction nucleotides: 7.

The V and J genes are TRBV7-3 and TRBJ1-6; D might be TRBD1 (6 bases). Trimming took off 8 bases at V and 2 bases at J, with 19 bases between the two ends. CDR3 length: 17 amino acids. Looked up from germline, CDR1 is SGHTA and CDR2 is FQGTGA. The CDR3 bases are TGTGCCAGCCCCCGAACAGGACAGAACACCTATAATTCACCCCTCCACTTT. This sequence encodes CASPRTGQNTYNSPLHF.

This clone has only a few counts. The gene calls are TRBV28 and TRBJ2-7, with D possibly TRBD1 on 5 matching bases. Germline V gives CDR1 MDHEN, CDR2 SYDVKM. The length of the CDR3 is 12 residues. Deletions cut 10 bases from V and 5 bases from J, with 15 bases between. CDR3 sequence: CATKGDIDEQYF. In DNA, the CDR3 is TGTGCCACCAAAGGGGATATCGACGAGCAGTACTTC.

This chain links TRBV30 with TRBJ1-2; no clear D gene. The CDR3 has 14 amino acids. Per the germline V gene, CDR1 is GTSNPN and CDR2 is SVGIG (reference sequence). With 0 bases removed from V and 4 bases from J, the gap between germline ends came to 12 bases. The CDR3 nucleotides are TGTGCCTGGAGTGTTGCAGGAACGGCCTATGGCTACACCTTC. Protein product: CAWSVAGTAYGYTF.

The V call is TRBV19, the J call TRBJ1-2; 8 bases fit TRBD1. CDR1 is LNHDA and CDR2 is SQIVND in the germline V gene (reference sequence). The CDR3 runs 11 residues. V lost 6 bases and J lost 8; bases outside the gene matches: 2. The CDR3 nucleotides read TGTGCCAGTAGGACAGGGGACGGCTACACCTTC. As protein: CASRTGDGYTF.

This clone turned up a few times. V gene TRBV7-2 combines with J gene TRBJ2-7, with a possible D match to TRBD2 (6 bases). V was shortened by 3 bases and J by 6 bases, with 15 bases between the two germline ends. Germline assignment: CDR1 SGHTA and CDR2 FQGNSA. CDR3 size: 14 residues. CDR3 sequence reads: CASSLTGALAEQYF. The CDR3 DNA is TGTGCCAGCAGCTTGACGGGAGCCCTCGCCGAGCAGTACTTC. Full variable domain (rest looked up from reference TRBV7-2 and TRBJ2-7): GAGVSQSPSNKVTEKGKDVELRCDPISGHTALYWYRQSLGQGLEFLIYFQGNSAPDKSGLPSDRFSAERTGGSVSTLTIQRTQQEDSAVYLCASSLTGALAEQYFGPGTRLTVT.

V is TRBV7-9 and J is TRBJ1-2, with D perhaps TRBD1 (6 bases). V dropped 1 base and J dropped 4 bases, with 16 bases sitting between them. The CDR3 loop spans 16 amino acids. From germline, CDR1 is SEHNR and CDR2 FQNEAQ (reference sequence). CDR3 nucleotide sequence: TGTGCCAGCAGCTTAGGCGGACTTGGACAGTTCTATGGCTACACCTTC. Translated, it gives CASSLGGLGQFYGYTF.

This sequence joins TRBV7-8 and TRBJ1-1, with TRBD1 as a possible D gene (6 bases). The CDR3 length is 16 residues. V was cut by 7 bases and J by 5 bases, with 23 bases left in between. Germline V gene sequence: CDR1 SGHVS, CDR2 FQNEAQ. This CDR3 is CASTSHGGGLLTEAFF. CDR3 nucleotide sequence: TGTGCCAGCACCAGTCATGGGGGGGGCCTGCTGACTGAAGCTTTCTTT.

The chain links TRBV6-2 or TRBV6-3 to TRBJ2-3, with 10 bases lining up with TRBD2. This CDR3 comprises 15 residues. V dropped 6 bases and J dropped 4; count of bases not matched to a gene: 7. Germline loops: CDR1 MNHEY, CDR2 SVGEGT. CDR3 coding DNA: TGTGCCAGCAGCCCCCGGACTAGCGGTTCAGATACGCAGTATTTT. Its protein product is CASSPRTSGSDTQYF.

The rearrangement uses TRBV29-1 and TRBJ2-7, with 8 bases matching TRBD1. The junction had 4 bases not matched to a gene; V was cut back by 6 bases and J by 3 bases. This CDR3 has 12 residues. In germline, CDR1 is SQVTM, CDR2 ANQGSEA. In DNA, the CDR3 is TGCAGCGTCAGAGGGACAGGCTACGAGCAGTACTTC. Protein sequence: CSVRGTGYEQYF.

J is TRBJ1-1 and V is TRBV28, with D perhaps matching TRBD1 (6 bases). Germline lookup yields CDR1 MDHEN and CDR2 SYDVKM. V lost 3 bases and J lost 1, with 12 bases in between. The CDR3 totals 15 residues. Written as DNA, the CDR3 is TGTGCCAGCAGTTTTGGGGGGGCAACGAACACTGAAGCTTTCTTT. It encodes CASSFGGATNTEAFF.

The chain recombines TRBV4-1 with TRBJ2-7, with 10 bases that match TRBD1. Unmatched junction bases numbered 20, after V lost 3 bases and J lost 3 bases. Germline CDR1 is MGHRA and CDR2 is YSYEKL. The CDR3 extends over 20 amino acids. This CDR3 is CASSHRQRGTGEPKYYEQYF. DNA of the CDR3: TGCGCCAGCAGCCACAGACAGAGGGGGACAGGGGAGCCGAAATACTACGAGCAGTACTTC.

The chain is built from TRBV2 and TRBJ2-7; TRBD2 matches at 13 bases. The CDR3 runs to 15 residues. Germline trimming cut 5 bases from V and 3 bases from J; bases unmatched to any gene: 4. The V gene's germline CDR1 is SNHLY and CDR2 FYNNEI. The CDR3 DNA is TGTGCCAGCAGTTTACTAGCGGGAGGGCTCTACGAGCAGTACTTC. It yields the protein CASSLLAGGLYEQYF.

This chain connects TRBV6-2 or TRBV6-3 to TRBJ2-3; 8 bases are a match to TRBD2. V was pared by 2 bases and J by 2 bases, with 6 bases of the junction left unmatched. In germline, CDR1 is MNHEY, CDR2 SVGEGT. The CDR3 loop spans 16 amino acids. CDR3 coding DNA: TGTGCCAGCAGTTACCTTAGCGGGACCCACACAGATACGCAGTATTTT. This codes for CASSYLSGTHTDTQYF.

This chain connects TRBV19 to TRBJ1-2; 9 bases match TRBD1. CDR3 length: 19 amino acids. V lost 7 bases to trimming and J lost 2 bases; unmatched junction nucleotides: 20. CDR1 and CDR2 from the germline V gene are LNHDA and SQIVND (reference sequence). The CDR3 DNA reads TGTGCCAGTACACTTAACCCCTCGGACAGGGGAACGGAGAACTATGGCTACACCTTC. Amino acid sequence: CASTLNPSDRGTENYGYTF.

V usage is TRBV6-2 or TRBV6-3 and J usage is TRBJ2-1, with 8 bases fitting TRBD2. V shed 6 bases, J shed 7 bases, and the junction held 14 bases outside the gene matches. Germline CDR1 MNHEY, CDR2 SVGEGT. The CDR3 runs 16 residues. CDR3 DNA sequence: TGTGCCAGCAGCCCATCGCGGGGGGCCGGGGCAAATGAGCAGTTCTTC. Its protein product is CASSPSRGAGANEQFF.

This clone has only a few counts. This sequence joins TRBV20-1 and TRBJ2-7; TRBD2 aligns across 8 bases. Per germline, CDR1 DFQATT and CDR2 SNEGSKA (reference sequence). CDR3 length equals 15 residues. J gave up 2 bases and V 3 bases, and 9 bases lay outside the gene matches. CDR3 in amino acids: CSASIPLAGAYEQYF. The CDR3 nucleotides are TGCAGTGCTAGTATTCCCCTAGCGGGCGCCTACGAGCAGTACTTC.

The chain has TRBV28 and TRBJ1-5, with 7 bases matching TRBD1. V shed 2 bases and J 3 bases; nucleotides not matched to a gene: 4. This CDR3 spans 15 amino acids. Germline CDR1 MDHEN, CDR2 SYDVKM. CDR3 DNA: TGTGCCAGCAGTTTAGGGGGACAGTCCAATCAGCCCCAGCATTTT. Its protein is CASSLGGQSNQPQHF.

The chain combines TRBV20-1 with TRBJ1-2; tentative D call: TRBD1 (5 bases). The CDR3 has 15 residues. Germline CDR1 DFQATT, CDR2 SNEGSKA (reference sequence). V lost 3 bases and J 4 bases, leaving 18 bases between the germline ends. The CDR3 spells CSASGEPGLTYGYTF. The CDR3 bases are TGCAGTGCTAGTGGGGAGCCGGGACTTACCTATGGCTACACCTTC.

The chain recombines TRBV30 with TRBJ1-3; D gene unclear. Germline loops: CDR1 GTSNPN, CDR2 SVGIG (reference sequence). V lost 4 bases and J lost 0, with 10 bases in between. The CDR3 runs 14 residues. The CDR3 bases are TGTGCCTGGACGAGGCGACCCTCTGGAAACACCATATATTTT. It encodes CAWTRRPSGNTIYF.

This chain joins TRBV5-1 and TRBJ2-7; 10 bases align to TRBD2. The CDR3 is 16 amino acids. Germline CDR1 reads SGHRS; CDR2 reads YFSETQ. J lost 0 bases, V lost 0 bases, and 3 bases had no gene match. CDR3 DNA sequence: TGCGCCAGCAGCTTGGGGACTAGCGGTTACTCCTACGAGCAGTACTTC. Encoded protein: CASSLGTSGYSYEQYF.

The CDR3 spells CASSRTVRNSPLHF. CDR3 coding DNA: TGTGCCAGCAGCCGGACAGTTCGGAATTCACCCCTCCACTTT. V usage is TRBV3-1 (or the pseudogene TRBV3-2) and J usage is TRBJ1-6, with D possibly TRBD1 on 6 matching bases. Per germline, CDR1 LGHDT and CDR2 YNNKEL (reference sequence). V was trimmed by 4 bases and J by 7 bases, leaving 11 bases between them. This CDR3 has 14 amino acids.

J is TRBJ1-5 and V is TRBV27, with a possible D match to TRBD1 (6 bases). This CDR3 is built from 18 residues. Trimming took off 0 bases at V and 3 bases at J, with 18 bases between the two ends. Germline V lookup: CDR1 MNHEY, CDR2 SMNVEV (reference sequence). The CDR3: CASSLSFTGNRNNQPQHF. CDR3 bases: TGTGCCAGCAGTTTATCGTTCACAGGGAACCGGAACAATCAGCCCCAGCATTTT.